The sequence of this T cell receptor beta chain was determined in a study of T cell responses to AZD1222 COVID-19 vaccine. Looking at the study overall: Pooling covered second doses at about 4 or about 12 weeks. The study, taken as a whole, reports: The number of AZD1222 recipients seropositive at baseline was only five or six. A rise in Spike-specific TCR breadth and depth followed two AZD1222 doses.

This table comes from immunoSEQ multiplex PCR, and its TCRdb copy is limited to in-frame clones, with some not included. The data hold over 120,000 clones, with 85% to 95% observed a single time. Points on this clone: Its target is not known.

Germline CDR1 reads SNHLY; CDR2 reads FYNNEI. V dropped 4 bases and J dropped 0 bases, with 12 bases sitting between them. The CDR3 totals 16 residues. The sequence came from an adult in good health. The sample consisted of peripheral blood, taken on day 0 of AZD1222 vaccination. This chain connects TRBV2 to TRBJ2-2; maybe TRBD2 (5 bases). The CDR3 region is CASSGGQLANTGELFF. CDR3 coding DNA: TGTGCCAGCAGTGGAGGGCAACTAGCGAACACCGGGGAGCTGTTTTTT.